These T cell receptor beta chains were read from a single sample in a study of long-term antiretroviral therapy in people with HIV. The repertoire was sequenced with immunoSEQ multiplex PCR; TCRdb's copy has only in-frame clones and lacks some. Here the sample spans fewer than 25,000 clones, 70% to 85% being singletons. Material: unsorted PBMCs, obtained 4.4 years after starting antiretroviral therapy. Receptors were obtained from a man younger than 40 with HIV. Both conserved end residues are trimmed from each CDR3. Each record gives: V gene, CDR3 length, CDR3 protein.

V: TRBV5-1; length: 14; CDR3: ASSIGTGVSNTEAF
V: TRBV19; length: 14; CDR3: ASSADTLRYYNEQF
V: TRBV9; length: 12; CDR3: ASSQDSSGNTIY
V: TRBV7-6; length: 11; CDR3: ASSLGAGYEQY
V: TRBV4-1; length: 14; CDR3: ASSATAPPLSGELF
V: TRBV7-9; length: 11; CDR3: ASSLVWNYGYT
V: TRBV28; length: 13; CDR3: ASRGRPGTYNEQF
V: TRBV27; length: 13; CDR3: ASSLEGGTTDTQY
V: TRBV2; length: 12; CDR3: ASSEEGAIYEQY
V: TRBV5-1; length: 13; CDR3: ASSLSPGQGEEAF
V: TRBV9; length: 11; CDR3: ASSDGEQETQY
V: TRBV5-6; length: 13; CDR3: ASTLPTRDYNEQF
V: TRBV7-2; length: 11; CDR3: ASSWGSSYEQY
V: TRBV19; length: 13; CDR3: ASSLRGTSSREQY
V: TRBV9; length: 17; CDR3: ASSPRGAGRWSPYNEQF
V: TRBV5-4; length: 13; CDR3: ASSRKRIMNTEAF
V: TRBV11-2; length: 11; CDR3: ASSPGTRAEAF
V: TRBV27; length: 13; CDR3: ASSLSYPSSYEQY
V: TRBV9; length: 12; CDR3: ASSATGRNTEAF
V: TRBV7-9; length: 12; CDR3: ASSSGTGNEKLF
V: TRBV14; length: 15; CDR3: ASSPVNSGGIGTEAF
V: TRBV6-1; length: 13; CDR3: ASSTREVRNQPQH
V: TRBV29-1; length: 10; CDR3: SVVGDGGELF
V: TRBV19; length: 13; CDR3: ASSIRVTGTDTQY
V: TRBV6-1; length: 13; CDR3: ASSGVSGGMDEQF
V: TRBV5-1; length: 13; CDR3: ASSLNGNSYNEQF
V: TRBV7-9; length: 11; CDR3: ASSLDRQDGYT
V: TRBV9; length: 13; CDR3: ASRNIGHENTEAF
V: TRBV7-9; length: 16; CDR3: ASSFYVQRGGRINEQF
V: TRBV6-4; length: 11; CDR3: ASSDRGNTEAF